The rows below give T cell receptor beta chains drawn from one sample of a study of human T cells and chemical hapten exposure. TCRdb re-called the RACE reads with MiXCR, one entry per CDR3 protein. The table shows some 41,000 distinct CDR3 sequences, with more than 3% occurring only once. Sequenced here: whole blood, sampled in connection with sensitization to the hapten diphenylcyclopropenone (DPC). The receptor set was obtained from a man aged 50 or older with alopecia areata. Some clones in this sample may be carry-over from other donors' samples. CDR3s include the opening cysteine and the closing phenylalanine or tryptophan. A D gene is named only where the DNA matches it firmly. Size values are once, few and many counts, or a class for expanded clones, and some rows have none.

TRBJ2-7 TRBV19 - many TGTGCCAGTAGTATGGAGTCCTCCTACGAGCAGTACTTC CASSMESSYEQYF
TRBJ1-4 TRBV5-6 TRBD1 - TGTGCCAGCAGCTTGGGAGACAGGGGTGCTGAAAAACTGTTTTTT CASSLGDRGAEKLFF
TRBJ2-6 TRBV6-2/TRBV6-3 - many TGTGCCAGCAGCCGGGACTCTGGGGCCAACGTCCTGACTTTC CASSRDSGANVLTF
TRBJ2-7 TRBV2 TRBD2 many TGTGCCAGCAGTGATAGTAGCGGGCTGGCACCCGAGCAGTACTTC CASSDSSGLAPEQYF
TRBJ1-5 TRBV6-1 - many TGTGCCAGCAGTGAAATAAGGGGAGGTGGCAATCAGCCCCAGCATTTT CASSEIRGGGNQPQHF
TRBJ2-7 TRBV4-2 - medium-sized TGTGCCAGCAGCCAAGATTACGCCCACGAGCAGTACTTC CASSQDYAHEQYF
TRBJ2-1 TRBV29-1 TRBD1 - TGCAGCGTTGAGGGACAGGGGGCGCAAAATGAGCAGTTCTTC CSVEGQGAQNEQFF
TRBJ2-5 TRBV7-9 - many TGTGCCAGCAGCTCCACCCGGGAGCGGGAGACCCAGTACTTC CASSSTRERETQYF
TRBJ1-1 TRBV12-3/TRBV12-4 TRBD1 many TGTGCCAGCAGTTTCAGGACAGGGGGGACTGAAGCTTTCTTT CASSFRTGGTEAFF
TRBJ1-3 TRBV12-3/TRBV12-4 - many TGTGCCAGCACCCTTACAGGTTCCTCTGGAAACACCATATATTTT CASTLTGSSGNTIYF
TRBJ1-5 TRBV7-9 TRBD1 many TGTGCCAGCAGCTTTAGTACTGGACAGGGAGGTTATCAGCCCCAGCATTTT CASSFSTGQGGYQPQHF
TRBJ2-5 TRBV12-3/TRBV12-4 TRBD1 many TGTGCCAGCAGTTCCCGGGACAGGGAAGAGACCCAGTACTTC CASSSRDREETQYF
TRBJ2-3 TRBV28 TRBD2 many TGTGCCAGCAGAACCCTGACTAGCGGGAGTGTCCAGGGGACAGATACGCAGTATTTT CASRTLTSGSVQGTDTQYF
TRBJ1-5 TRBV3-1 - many TGTGCCAGCAGCCAAGACCAGACAGAGAATCAGCCCCAGCATTTT CASSQDQTENQPQHF
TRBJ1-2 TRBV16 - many TGTGCCAGCAGCCAACATCTCTATGGCTACACCTTC CASSQHLYGYTF
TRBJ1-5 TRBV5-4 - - TGTGCCAGCAGCTTGGGAGGGATTCGAGTGGCGCCCCAGCATTTT CASSLGGIRVAPQHF
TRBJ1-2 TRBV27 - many TGTGCCAGCAGACCAGGGGACTCTAACTATGGCTACACCTTC CASRPGDSNYGYTF
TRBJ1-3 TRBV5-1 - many TGCGCCAGCAGCAAGACAGATTCGAGCTCTGGAAACACCATATATTTT CASSKTDSSSGNTIYF
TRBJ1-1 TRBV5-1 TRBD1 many TGCGCCAGCAGCGGCGGGACAGGGTATACTGAAGCTTTCTTT CASSGGTGYTEAFF
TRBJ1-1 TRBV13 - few TGTGCCAGCAGCTACAATCTTCGAGGAAACACTGAAGCTTTCTTT CASSYNLRGNTEAFF
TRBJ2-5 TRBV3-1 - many TGTGCCAGCAGCCAAGCTAGCGATGGGGTGACCCAGTACTTC CASSQASDGVTQYF
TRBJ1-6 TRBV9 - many TGTGCCAGCAGCGGAGAAAGTTCACCCCTCCACTTT CASSGESSPLHF
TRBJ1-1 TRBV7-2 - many TGTGCCAGCAGCACAACTACGGTTAACGCTGAAGCTTTCTTT CASSTTTVNAEAFF
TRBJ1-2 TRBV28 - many TGTGCCAGCAGTCCTTTGTACTATGGCTACACCTTC CASSPLYYGYTF
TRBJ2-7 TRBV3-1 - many TGTGCCAGCAGCCAAGATCCGGGTGCCCGGCAGTACTTC CASSQDPGARQYF
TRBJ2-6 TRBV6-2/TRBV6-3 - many TGTGCCAGCAGTTATCTTCGCGGAGTCCCTGGGGCCAACGTCCTGACTTTC CASSYLRGVPGANVLTF
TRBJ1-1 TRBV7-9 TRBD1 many TGTGCCAGCAGCGCCGGACAGGCTGAAGCTTTCTTT CASSAGQAEAFF